This T cell receptor (beta chain) originates from a study of Graves' ophthalmopathy and Graves' hyperthyroidism (dated by TCRdb to between 2017 and 2018). Regarding the complete study: Peripheral blood was collected before any treatment was given, at the time of initial diagnosis. In total, some 140 blood samples were TCR-sequenced: 40 to 45 ophthalmopathy, over 70 hyperthyroidism and about 17 hyperthyroidism-to-ophthalmopathy patients. A discovery set of 100 patients (approximately 45 ophthalmopathy, about 55 stable hyperthyroidism) was enrolled to explore V-J signatures distinguishing ophthalmopathy from hyperthyroidism. An independent validation cohort was composed of fewer than 20 hyperthyroidism patients and some 16 patients who later progressed from hyperthyroidism to ophthalmopathy. The study used TCR beta repertoire signatures to distinguish Graves' ophthalmopathy from Graves' hyperthyroidism and to predict progression to ophthalmopathy. T-cell repertoires of thyroid tissue and blood were compared in 5 or 6 hyperthyroidism patients. The 90 to 100 discovery patients were randomly divided into training and test sets at a 7:3 ratio. After sampling, hyperthyroidism patients received methimazole starting at 30 mg daily, and ophthalmopathy patients received high-dose intravenous methylprednisolone.

This clonotype was seen at least ten times. The target of this receptor is not known. Base quality data are lacking; no much larger clone is found one base away. Broader findings and caveats from the paper: Sample size was not predetermined statistically, and investigators were not blinded to group allocation. In validation, the model predicted ophthalmopathy progression with roughly 68% sensitivity and roughly 72% specificity; some 13 predicted patients were CT-confirmed with GO in a median of about 6.1 months. The 13-signature model separated ophthalmopathy from stable hyperthyroidism with around 90% sensitivity and roughly 84% specificity in cross-validation, and 80%/75% in the test set. Most expanded thyroid clonotypes with frequency above 0.001 were also detected in blood, suggesting blood repertoires may reflect the thyroid immune response.

TCR beta CDR3 regions were amplified from RNA transcripts for repertoire sequencing. A first-round RT-PCR used HTBI primers with the Qiagen OneStep RT-PCR kit, followed by a second-round multiplex PCR, size selection and purification. The libraries underwent paired-end sequencing with 100 bp reads on an Illumina HiSeq2000. In the paper's pipeline: SOAPnuke was used to process the reads, removing any read that contained adapters or uncalled bases, had a mean Phred below 15, or lacked an exact match to the constant primer or identifier. COPE v1.2.5 was used to merge the high-quality paired reads. Each unique nucleotide sequence was treated as a clonotype, and MiTCR v1.1 was used to align the clonotypes to the IMGT TRB V, D and J references. Only V-J combinations with frequency above 0.0001 were analysed, covering 99% to 99.2% of repertoires. For each V-J combination, a TCR clonal expansion and chaos score was defined as F50 clonal expansion divided by the chaos observed in the TCRdist matrix. Welch's t-statistics and random forest were used to narrow the features down to 13 V-J combinations, which were then fed into a naive Bayes classifier. The Morisita-Horn index was used to measure how similar the thyroid and blood repertoires were. TCRdb applied fastp at Q25 and MiXCR to the public reads, then kept only in-frame beta chains. Every distinct CDR3 protein forms one entry, paired with its most common genes and DNA. TCRdb's processing, not the authors', yielded these V and J calls. The sample table shows 150,000 or so distinct CDR3 sequences, and roughly 36% are seen once. Over 7% of the sample comes from the top ten.

Patients with ophthalmopathy had moderately to severely active disease, with a Clinical Activity Score of 3 or more, a NOSPECS grade of 4 or more, and a disease duration of less than 3 months. Patients with other autoimmune diseases, uncontrolled infections, pregnancy or lactation were excluded from the study. Clinical symptoms, serum thyroxine, TRAb, thyroid ultrasound and orbital computed tomography formed the basis of the diagnosis. PBMCs were isolated from roughly 10 ml of fresh peripheral blood by Ficoll-Paque density gradient centrifugation. Total RNA was extracted with Trizol reagent and quality-checked on an Agilent 2100 Bioanalyzer. The sequenced sample consisted of peripheral blood. The receptor was isolated from a man in his thirties or forties with Graves' ophthalmopathy. Donor details come from another sample of the same person, matched by shared clones.

The CDR3 amino acid sequence is: CASSLGTGGSYEQYF. In nucleotide form, the sequence is TGCGCCAGCAGCTTGGGGACAGGGGGATCCTACGAGCAGTACTTC. Recombination joined TRBV5-1 with TRBJ2-7; TRBD1 matches 10 bases in the middle. The CDR3 numbers 15 residues from cysteine through phenylalanine. The entry retains the CDR3 DNA only, 45 bases that are in frame from base 1. CDR1 and CDR2 were assigned from the germline V gene as SGHRS and YFSETQ. Ends trimmed: V by 0 bases, J by 1 base; bases unmatched to a gene: 1.